This T cell receptor beta chain was identified in a study of T-cell memory formation after mild COVID-19. The study, taken as a whole, reports: What remained unconfirmed was the SARS-CoV-2 specificity of second-wave clones peaking on day 37. Clones which contracted sat mainly in CM and EM if CD4+, and in EMRA if CD8+.

The CDR3 is 21 amino acids. V shed 0 bases and J 8 bases; nucleotides not matched to a gene: 23. Per germline, CDR1 SGHRS and CDR2 YFSETQ. TCRdb analysed the 5' RACE reads with MiXCR anew, one entry per CDR3 protein. The sample lists under 300,000 distinct CDR3 sequences; roughly 9.4% were seen once. This clonotype was seen a handful of times. Its matching antigen is unknown. This TCR came from a man younger than 35 who had mild COVID-19 (a few samples of this study predate the infection). Cell type and time point are not known. The chain has TRBV5-1 and TRBJ2-4; the match to TRBD2 covers 10 bases. Sequencing was done on a sample of PBMCs or a T cell subset sorted from them (not recorded which). The DNA for the CDR3 is TGCGCCAGCAGCTTGGGGTACAAATCCTACGTAGCGGGGGGCGATTTGCACATTCAGTACTTC. Its protein product is CASSLGYKSYVAGGDLHIQYF.